This TCR beta chain was retrieved from a study of tumor-infiltrating lymphocytes in glioblastoma multiforme. CDR3 size: 14 residues. Germline assignment: CDR1 MDHEN and CDR2 SYDVKM. To note about this clonotype: It may be a read error: a sequence one base away is much more abundant.

Multiple V-beta primers and a C-beta primer amplified TCRB from RNA. TCRdb re-called the multiplex PCR reads through MiXCR, storing one row per CDR3 protein. The data hold some 32,000 distinct CDR3 sequences, with 60% to 75% observed a single time. Specimen: brain tumor tissue. The clonotype originates from a male donor with glioblastoma. V and J are TRBV28 and TRBJ2-2; no clear D gene. CDR3 nucleotides: TGTGCCAGCAGTCAGGAACCTCTTACCGTGGAGCTGTTTTTT. Encoded protein: CASSQEPLTVELFF.